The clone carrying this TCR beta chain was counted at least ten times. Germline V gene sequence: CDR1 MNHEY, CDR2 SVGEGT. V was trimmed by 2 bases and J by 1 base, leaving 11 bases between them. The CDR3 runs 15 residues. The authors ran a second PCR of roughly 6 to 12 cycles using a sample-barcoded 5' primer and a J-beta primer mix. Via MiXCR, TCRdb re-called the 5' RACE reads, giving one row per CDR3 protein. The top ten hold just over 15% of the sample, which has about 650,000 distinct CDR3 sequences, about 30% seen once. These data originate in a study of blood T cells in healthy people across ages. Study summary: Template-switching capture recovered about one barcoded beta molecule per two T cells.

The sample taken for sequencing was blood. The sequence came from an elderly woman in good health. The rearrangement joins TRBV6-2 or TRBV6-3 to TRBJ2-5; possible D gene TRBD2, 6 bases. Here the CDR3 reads CASSYLRRVQETQYF. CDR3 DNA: TGTGCCAGCAGTTACCTCCGGAGGGTCCAAGAGACCCAGTACTTC.